Listed here is a single T cell receptor beta chain. This CDR3 contains 15 residues. The V gene's germline CDR1 is SGHNT and CDR2 YYREEE (reference sequence). The germline V and J ends were trimmed by 3 bases and 9 bases, with 19 bases remaining between them. TCRB transcripts that were expressed got sequenced, as all of the isolated RNA had been reverse transcribed. Profiled with immunoSEQ multiplex PCR; TCRdb holds only in-frame clones, not every one. This table has 240,000 or so clones, 25% to 35% appearing once. The sample comes from a study of beta chain features in type 1 diabetes. This rearrangement joins TRBV5-4 to TRBJ2-1; tentative D call: TRBD2 (5 bases). Sample: central memory CD4+ T cells from blood. This receptor was obtained from a man younger than 45 in good health. The CDR3 loop reads CASSSHEGRRSEQFF. In DNA form, the CDR3 reads TGTGCCAGCAGCTCCCATGAGGGCCGTCGTAGTGAGCAGTTCTTC.